The 27 T cell receptor beta chains in this list originate from one sample, sequenced in a study of T cell changes during pregnancy in multiple sclerosis. The assay was immunoSEQ multiplex PCR, and TCRdb's table has in-frame clones only and misses some. The sample has more than 55,000 clones; roughly 94% are singletons. The sequenced sample was CD8+ T cells from peripheral blood mononuclear cells, obtained in the third trimester of pregnancy. Receptors were obtained from a female donor with multiple sclerosis, enrolled in a pregnancy study.

The V call is TRBV27, the J call TRBJ2-7; 9 bases fit TRBD1. Per the germline V gene, CDR1 is MNHEY and CDR2 is SMNVEV (reference sequence). Trimming at V came to 6 bases and at J to 0 bases, leaving 3 bases not matched to a gene. The CDR3 consists of 14 residues. This CDR3 reads CASRRQGGSYEQYF. CDR3 nucleotide sequence: TGTGCCAGCAGGCGACAGGGGGGCTCCTACGAGCAGTACTTC.

CDR3 DNA: TGTGCCAGCACCTCACAGGGGAGCGGCTCCTATTTTAACCCTTACGAGCAGTACTTC. It translates to CASTSQGSGSYFNPYEQYF. J is TRBJ2-7 and V is TRBV2; 7 nucleotides align to TRBD1. V lost 7 bases and J lost 4; bases outside the gene matches: 25. The CDR3 contains 19 residues. The germline V gene encodes CDR1 SNHLY and CDR2 FYNNEI. Based on the CDR3 plus reference TRBV2 and TRBJ2-7, the full variable domain is EPEVTQTPSHQVTQMGQEVILRCVPISNHLYFYWYRQILGQKVEFLVSFYNNEISEKSEIFDDQFSVERPDGSNFTLKIRSTKLEDSAMYFCASTSQGSGSYFNPYEQYFGPGTRLTVT.

For the CDR3, the DNA is TGTGCCAGCAGCTTTGGGACTAATGGCTACACCTTC. Translating gives CASSFGTNGYTF. V and J are TRBV5-4 and TRBJ1-2; tentatively, D is TRBD1 (5 bases). V gave up 2 bases and J gave up 6 bases, with 8 bases separating them. The germline V gene has CDR1 SGHNT and CDR2 YYREEE (reference sequence). The CDR3 runs to 12 residues.

This chain uses TRBV5-6 with TRBJ2-7, with D perhaps matching TRBD1 (6 bases). Germline CDR1 and CDR2: SGHDT and YYEEEE. The germline V and J ends were trimmed by 2 bases and 2 bases, with 8 bases remaining between them. This CDR3 comprises 13 residues. In DNA, the CDR3 is TGTGCCAGCAGCTTACGACAGGCCTACGAGCAGTACTTC. Encoded protein: CASSLRQAYEQYF.

The chain has TRBV7-9 and TRBJ2-2; TRBD1 is a possible D gene (8 bases). Germline values: CDR1 SEHNR, CDR2 FQNEAQ (reference sequence). V dropped 3 bases and J dropped 3 bases, with 20 bases sitting between them. CDR3 size: 18 residues. The DNA of the CDR3 is TGTGCCAGCAGCTTGGGGACAGGCCGACGGGAGGACACCGGGGAGCTGTTTTTT. Amino acids: CASSLGTGRREDTGELFF.

The chain couples TRBV6-1 to TRBJ2-1, with TRBD2 matching over 10 bases. The CDR3 has 15 amino acids. Germline V gene lookup returns CDR1 MNHNS and CDR2 SASEGT. J gave up 2 bases and V 2 bases, and 0 bases lay outside the gene matches. The CDR3 is CASSELAGAYNEQFF. For the CDR3, the DNA is TGTGCCAGCAGTGAACTAGCGGGAGCCTACAATGAGCAGTTCTTC.

The rearrangement joins TRBV5-6 to TRBJ2-1; a weak D match, TRBD1 (5 bases). V lost 2 bases, J lost 4 bases, and 10 bases lay in between. This CDR3 has 14 amino acids. Per the germline V gene, CDR1 is SGHDT and CDR2 is YYEEEE. The CDR3 loop is CASSFTTAYNEQFF. CDR3 in DNA: TGTGCCAGCAGCTTTACGACAGCTTACAATGAGCAGTTCTTC.

V usage is TRBV4-2 and J usage is TRBJ2-5, with 8 bases that match TRBD2. The CDR3 spans 15 residues. Germline loops: CDR1 LGHNA, CDR2 YNFKEQ. J gave up 7 bases and V 0 bases, and 7 bases lay outside the gene matches. CDR3 region: CASSQDPREGGTQYF. The DNA for the CDR3 is TGTGCCAGCAGCCAAGATCCCCGGGAGGGGGGGACCCAGTACTTC.

This sequence joins TRBV7-9 and TRBJ2-3; 9 bases are shared with TRBD2. CDR3 size: 16 residues. Germline CDR1 is SEHNR and CDR2 is FQNEAQ (reference sequence). After removal of 4 bases from V and 2 bases from J, the junction contained 7 bases not matched to a gene. DNA for the CDR3: TGTGCCAGCAGCTCCCAGCGGGAGGCATCCACAGATACGCAGTATTTT. Protein product: CASSSQREASTDTQYF.

This chain uses TRBV7-2 with TRBJ2-4, with D possibly matching TRBD2 (6 bases). Germline values: CDR1 SGHTA, CDR2 FQGNSA. The CDR3 is made up of 14 amino acids. V shed 4 bases and J shed 8 bases, with 15 bases lying between them. The CDR3 reads CASSSLLGGHIQYF. The DNA of the CDR3 is TGTGCCAGCAGCTCCCTGTTGGGAGGTCACATTCAGTACTTC.

The V and J genes are TRBV2 and TRBJ2-5; 7 bases are shared with TRBD2. Germline V lookup: CDR1 SNHLY, CDR2 FYNNEI. V was clipped by 7 bases and J by 2 bases; unmatched bases: 7. There are 14 residues in the CDR3. The CDR3 nucleotides read TGTGCCAGCAATGCGGGGCGGGAGCAAGAGACCCAGTACTTC. This gives the protein CASNAGREQETQYF. The variable domain in full, with the rest retrieved from reference TRBV2 and TRBJ2-5, is EPEVTQTPSHQVTQMGQEVILRCVPISNHLYFYWYRQILGQKVEFLVSFYNNEISEKSEIFDDQFSVERPDGSNFTLKIRSTKLEDSAMYFCASNAGREQETQYFGPGTRLLVL.

The chain has TRBV23-1 and TRBJ2-1, with D tentatively TRBD1 (5 bases). TRBV23-1 is classed as an ORF, of uncertain function. The CDR3 runs to 14 residues. V lost 2 bases and J 4 bases, leaving 9 bases between the germline ends. The CDR3 loop reads CASSQGAGYNEQFF. For the CDR3, the DNA is TGCGCCAGCAGTCAAGGGGCTGGGTACAATGAGCAGTTCTTC.

The rearrangement uses TRBV6-1 and TRBJ1-4, with 9 nucleotides matching TRBD1. V lost 2 bases to trimming and J lost 8 bases; unmatched junction nucleotides: 12. The CDR3 contains 17 residues. From germline, CDR1 is MNHNS and CDR2 SASEGT. The CDR3 is CASSELTGGKGREKLFF. Here the CDR3 DNA reads TGTGCCAGCAGTGAACTTACAGGGGGCAAGGGTCGGGAAAAACTGTTTTTT.

V is TRBV6-5 and J is TRBJ2-1; D is perhaps TRBD2 (6 bases). The CDR3 is 13 amino acids. Germline loops: CDR1 MNHEY, CDR2 SVGAGI. V lost 2 bases to trimming and J lost 8 bases, with 10 bases between them. The CDR3 reads CASSYGTGDEQFF. The CDR3 coding sequence is TGTGCCAGCAGTTACGGGACGGGGGATGAGCAGTTCTTC.

This chain links TRBV19 with TRBJ2-7; 8 bases agree with TRBD2. The CDR3 consists of 17 residues. Per germline, CDR1 LNHDA and CDR2 SQIVND (reference sequence). Germline trimming cut 2 bases from V and 2 bases from J; bases unmatched to any gene: 11. Here the CDR3 reads CASSITFLAGTTYEQYF. The CDR3 DNA is TGTGCCAGTAGTATAACCTTCCTAGCGGGCACTACCTACGAGCAGTACTTC.

The chain has TRBV4-1 and TRBJ2-5, with D perhaps matching TRBD2 (7 bases). Germline-derived CDR1 and CDR2 are MGHRA and YSYEKL. There are 17 residues in the CDR3. V lost 0 bases and J lost 5, with 19 bases in between. CDR3 sequence: CASSQEGRHRGAETQYF. CDR3 DNA: TGCGCCAGCAGCCAAGAGGGGCGGCACCGGGGGGCGGAGACCCAGTACTTC.

This clone was picked up one time. This chain joins TRBV7-7 and TRBJ2-2; 7 bases align to TRBD2. J was trimmed by 7 bases and V by 5 bases; bases with no gene match: 7. Germline assignment: CDR1 SSHAT and CDR2 FNYEAQ (reference sequence). This CDR3 is built from 14 residues. CDR3 residues: CASSATSIGGELFF. CDR3 coding DNA: TGTGCCAGCAGCGCGACTAGCATCGGCGGGGAGCTGTTTTTT.

This chain links TRBV6-6 with TRBJ2-1; TRBD2 is a possible D gene (6 bases). Trimming cost V 5 bases and J 2 bases, with 13 bases left between them. CDR1 MNHNY and CDR2 SVGAGI come from the germline V gene (reference sequence). This CDR3 comprises 15 residues. In nucleotides, the CDR3 is TGTGCCAGCAGTCCCATAGCGGAACCCTACAATGAGCAGTTCTTC. Protein sequence: CASSPIAEPYNEQFF.

This clone was recorded only once. This chain connects TRBV7-9 to TRBJ2-5; the match to TRBD1 covers 12 bases. This CDR3 comprises 16 residues. V shed 3 bases, J shed 2 bases, and the junction held 4 bases outside the gene matches. The germline V gene has CDR1 SEHNR and CDR2 FQNEAQ (reference sequence). CDR3: CASSFGGQGAQETQYF. Written as DNA, the CDR3 is TGTGCCAGCAGCTTTGGGGGACAGGGGGCACAAGAGACCCAGTACTTC.

V is TRBV11-2 and J is TRBJ2-3; 10 bases line up with TRBD2. The ends lost 2 bases at V and 1 base at J; junction bases unmatched: 6. The CDR3 spans 17 residues. Germline CDR1 reads SGHAT; CDR2 reads FQNNGV. CDR3 in DNA: TGTGCCAGCAGCTTAAAGGCTAGCGGGAGACGCACAGATACGCAGTATTTT. Its protein is CASSLKASGRRTDTQYF.

The count of this clone is one. The gene calls are TRBV19 and TRBJ1-3; D gene ambiguous. The CDR3 is 17 residues long. The germline V gene has CDR1 LNHDA and CDR2 SQIVND (reference sequence). Trimming removed 3 bases at V and 3 bases at J, with 18 bases between. The CDR3 reads CASSMWAWETGGNTIYF. The CDR3 DNA sequence: TGTGCCAGTAGTATGTGGGCCTGGGAGACGGGTGGAAACACCATATATTTT.

V usage is TRBV10-2 and J usage is TRBJ1-1; D perhaps matches TRBD1 (6 bases). V lost 1 base to trimming and J lost 3 bases, with 9 bases between them. This CDR3 has 14 residues. The germline CDR1 and CDR2 sequences are WSHSY and SAAADI. CDR3 amino acids: CASSEFPGDTEAFF. The CDR3 nucleotides read TGCGCCAGCAGTGAGTTCCCAGGGGACACTGAAGCTTTCTTT.

The gene calls are TRBV27 and TRBJ1-1; no reliable D call. Deletions cut 10 bases from V and 0 bases from J, with 12 bases between. Germline V gene lookup returns CDR1 MNHEY and CDR2 SMNVEV (reference sequence). The CDR3 spans 13 residues. The CDR3 loop reads CATSLSVNTEAFF. The DNA of the CDR3 is TGTGCCACCTCTTTGTCAGTGAACACTGAAGCTTTCTTT.

Here the CDR3 DNA reads TGCGCCAGCAGCTCCCGGGACAGTGTTAATTCACCCCTCCACTTT. Translation: CASSSRDSVNSPLHF. The chain uses TRBV4-1 and TRBJ1-6; 7 nucleotides align to TRBD1. Unmatched junction bases numbered 7, after V lost 5 bases and J lost 6 bases. Germline CDR1 and CDR2: MGHRA and YSYEKL. This CDR3 is built from 15 residues.

This chain uses TRBV9 with TRBJ2-1; D might be TRBD1 (6 bases). This CDR3 has 16 amino acids. The germline CDR1 and CDR2 sequences are SGDLS and YYNGEE. V was cut by 0 bases and J by 7 bases, with 17 bases left in between. DNA for the CDR3: TGTGCCAGCAGCGTAGAAGGGACACTCCCCGTAAATGAGCAGTTCTTC. This gives the protein CASSVEGTLPVNEQFF.

V gene TRBV9 combines with J gene TRBJ2-2, with 8 bases identical to TRBD2. Per germline, CDR1 SGDLS and CDR2 YYNGEE. This CDR3 is built from 15 residues. With V trimmed by 3 bases and J by 0 bases, 1 base remained unmatched. CDR3: CASSAGGSNTGELFF. The CDR3 DNA reads as TGTGCCAGCAGCGCGGGGGGGTCGAACACCGGGGAGCTGTTTTTT.

The CDR3 spells CASSPSRDRGTDTQYF. CDR3 in DNA: TGTGCCAGCAGCCCTTCGCGGGACAGGGGCACAGATACGCAGTATTTT. The gene calls are TRBV28 and TRBJ2-3, with 9 bases fitting TRBD1. From germline, CDR1 is MDHEN and CDR2 SYDVKM. With V trimmed by 6 bases and J by 1 base, 8 bases remained unmatched. The CDR3 is made up of 16 amino acids.